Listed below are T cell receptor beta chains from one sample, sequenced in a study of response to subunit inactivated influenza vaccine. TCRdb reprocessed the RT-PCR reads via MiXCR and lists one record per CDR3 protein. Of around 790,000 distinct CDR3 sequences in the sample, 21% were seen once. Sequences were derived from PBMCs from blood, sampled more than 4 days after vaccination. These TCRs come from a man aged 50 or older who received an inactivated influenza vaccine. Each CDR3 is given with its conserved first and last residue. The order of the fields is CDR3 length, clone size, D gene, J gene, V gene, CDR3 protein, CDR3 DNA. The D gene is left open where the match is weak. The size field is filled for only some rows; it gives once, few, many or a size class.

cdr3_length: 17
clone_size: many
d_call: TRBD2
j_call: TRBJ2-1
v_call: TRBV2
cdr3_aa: CASSPLSGGDLYNEQFF
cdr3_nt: TGTGCCAGCAGCCCCTTAAGTGGGGGGGATCTTTACAATGAGCAGTTCTTC

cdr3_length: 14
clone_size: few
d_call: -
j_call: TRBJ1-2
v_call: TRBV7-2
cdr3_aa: CASSLKPATFGYTF
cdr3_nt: TGTGCCAGCAGCTTAAAACCAGCCACGTTTGGCTACACCTTC

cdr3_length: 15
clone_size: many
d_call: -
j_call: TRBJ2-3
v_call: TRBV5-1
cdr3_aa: CASSPEAQPTDTQYF
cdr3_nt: TGCGCCAGCAGCCCCGAGGCCCAACCCACAGATACGCAGTATTTT

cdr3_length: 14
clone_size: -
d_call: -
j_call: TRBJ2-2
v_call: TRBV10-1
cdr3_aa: CASSDAGLTGELFF
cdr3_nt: TGCGCCAGCAGTGACGCAGGCCTCACCGGGGAGCTGTTTTTT

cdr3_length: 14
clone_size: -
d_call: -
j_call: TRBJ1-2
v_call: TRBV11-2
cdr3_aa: CASSFSQGDYGYTF
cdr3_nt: TGTGCCAGCAGCTTTAGTCAGGGAGACTATGGCTACACCTTC

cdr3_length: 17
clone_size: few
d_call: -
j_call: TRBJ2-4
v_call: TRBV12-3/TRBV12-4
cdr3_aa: CASSPGRFRGAKNIQYF
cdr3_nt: TGTGCCAGCAGTCCGGGACGGTTCAGAGGGGCCAAAAACATTCAGTACTTC

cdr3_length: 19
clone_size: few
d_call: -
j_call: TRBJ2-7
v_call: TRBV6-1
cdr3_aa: CASTIYRVVDFASPPKQYF
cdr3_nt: TGTGCCAGCACCATCTACAGGGTTGTCGATTTCGCCTCCCCCCCGAAGCAGTACTTC

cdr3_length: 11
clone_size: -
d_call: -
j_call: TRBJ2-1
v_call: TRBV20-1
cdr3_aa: CSAPTDNEQFF
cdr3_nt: TGCAGTGCTCCGACTGACAATGAGCAGTTCTTC

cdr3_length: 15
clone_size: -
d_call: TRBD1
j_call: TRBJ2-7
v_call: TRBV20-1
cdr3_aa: CSARDPRQGAGEQYF
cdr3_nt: TGCAGTGCTAGAGACCCCCGACAGGGGGCCGGAGAGCAGTACTTC

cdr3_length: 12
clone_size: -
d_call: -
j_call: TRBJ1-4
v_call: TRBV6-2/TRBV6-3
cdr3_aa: CASSSSQGGLFF
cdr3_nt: -

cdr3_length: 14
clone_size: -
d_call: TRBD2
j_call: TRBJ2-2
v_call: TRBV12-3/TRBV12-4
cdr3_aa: CASSRGGGTGELFF
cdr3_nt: TGTGCCAGCAGCCGGGGGGGAGGCACCGGGGAGCTGTTTTTT

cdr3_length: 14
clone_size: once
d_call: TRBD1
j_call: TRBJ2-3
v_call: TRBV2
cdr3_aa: CASRDRGREHTQYF
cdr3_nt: TGTGCCAGCAGGGACAGGGGGAGGGAACATACGCAGTATTTT

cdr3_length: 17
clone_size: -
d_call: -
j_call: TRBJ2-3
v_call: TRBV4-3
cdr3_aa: CASSQESGMWDTDTQYF
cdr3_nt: TGCGCCAGCAGCCAAGAGTCAGGGATGTGGGACACAGATACGCAGTATTTT

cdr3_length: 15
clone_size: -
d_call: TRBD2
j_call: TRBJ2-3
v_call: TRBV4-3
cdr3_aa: CASSHSSGIADTQYF
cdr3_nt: TGCGCCAGCAGCCATTCTAGCGGGATAGCTGATACGCAGTATTTT

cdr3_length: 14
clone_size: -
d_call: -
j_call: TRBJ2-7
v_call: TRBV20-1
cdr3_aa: CSARDVRRSYEQYF
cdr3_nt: TGCAGTGCTAGAGATGTCCGCAGGTCCTACGAGCAGTACTTC

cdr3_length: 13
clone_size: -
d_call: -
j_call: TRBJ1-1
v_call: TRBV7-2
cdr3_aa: CASSSGWGTEAFF
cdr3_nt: TGTGCCAGCAGCTCGGGCTGGGGCACTGAAGCTTTCTTT

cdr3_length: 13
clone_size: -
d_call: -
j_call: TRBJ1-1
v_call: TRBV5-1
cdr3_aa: CASRGGDNTEAFF
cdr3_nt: TGCGCCAGCAGGGGGGGGGATAATACTGAAGCTTTCTTT

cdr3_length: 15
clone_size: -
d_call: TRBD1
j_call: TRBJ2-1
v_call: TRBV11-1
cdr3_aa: CASSFQGVTYNEQFF
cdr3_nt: TGTGCCAGCAGCTTTCAGGGGGTCACCTACAATGAGCAGTTCTTC

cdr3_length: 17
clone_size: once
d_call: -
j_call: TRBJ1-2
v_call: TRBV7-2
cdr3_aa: CASSLASYGSRHYGYTF
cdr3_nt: TGTGCCAGCAGCTTAGCTTCCTATGGCAGCCGACACTATGGCTACACCTTC

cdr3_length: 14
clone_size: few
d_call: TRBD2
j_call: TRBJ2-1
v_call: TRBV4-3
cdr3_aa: CASSQDGGGREQFF
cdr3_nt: TGCGCCAGCAGCCAAGATGGGGGAGGGAGGGAGCAGTTCTTC

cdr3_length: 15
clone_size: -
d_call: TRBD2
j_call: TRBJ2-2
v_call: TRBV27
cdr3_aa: CASSLGRGGTGELFF
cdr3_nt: TGTGCCAGCAGTTTAGGGAGGGGTGGCACCGGGGAGCTGTTTTTT

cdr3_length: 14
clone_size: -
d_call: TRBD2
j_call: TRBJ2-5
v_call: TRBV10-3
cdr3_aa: CATTGTSLMETQYF
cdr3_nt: TGTGCCACCACCGGGACTAGCTTGATGGAGACCCAGTACTTC

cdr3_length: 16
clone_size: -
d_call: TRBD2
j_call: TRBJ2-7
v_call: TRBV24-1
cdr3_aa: CATSGTSGREAYEQYF
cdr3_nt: TGTGCCACCAGTGGGACTAGCGGGAGGGAGGCCTACGAGCAGTACTTC

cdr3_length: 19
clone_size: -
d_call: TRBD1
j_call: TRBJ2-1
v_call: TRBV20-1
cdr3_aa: CSARDGTAFTNTNYNEQFF
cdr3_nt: TGCAGTGCTAGAGATGGGACAGCATTCACAAACACAAACTACAATGAGCAGTTCTTC

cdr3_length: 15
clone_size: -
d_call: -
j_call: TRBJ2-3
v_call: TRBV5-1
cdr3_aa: CASSLVEGGSDTQYF
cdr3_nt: TGCGCCAGCAGCTTGGTAGAGGGGGGATCAGATACGCAGTATTTT

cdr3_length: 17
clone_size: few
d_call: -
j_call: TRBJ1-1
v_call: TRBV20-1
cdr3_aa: CSARDSGVPTMNTEAFF
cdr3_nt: TGCAGTGCTAGAGATTCGGGGGTCCCAACCATGAACACTGAAGCTTTCTTT

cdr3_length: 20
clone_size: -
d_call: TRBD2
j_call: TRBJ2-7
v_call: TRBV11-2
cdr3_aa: CASSFRWGGLAGGSSYEQYF
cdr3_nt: TGTGCCAGCAGCTTCCGCTGGGGGGGACTAGCGGGAGGGAGCTCCTACGAGCAGTACTTC

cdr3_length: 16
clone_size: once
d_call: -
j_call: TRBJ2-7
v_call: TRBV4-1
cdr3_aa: CASSQDGTGSSYEQYF
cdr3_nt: TGCGCCAGCAGCCAAGATGGTACAGGGAGCTCCTACGAGCAGTACTTC

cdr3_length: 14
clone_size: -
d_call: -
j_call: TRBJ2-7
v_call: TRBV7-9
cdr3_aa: CASSLAEASYEQYF
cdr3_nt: TGTGCCAGCAGCTTAGCGGAGGCCTCCTACGAGCAGTACTTC

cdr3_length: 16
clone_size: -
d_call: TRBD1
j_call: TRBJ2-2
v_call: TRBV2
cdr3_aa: CASNALGQGGTGELFF
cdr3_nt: TGTGCCAGCAATGCCCTGGGACAGGGGGGCACCGGGGAGCTGTTTTTT

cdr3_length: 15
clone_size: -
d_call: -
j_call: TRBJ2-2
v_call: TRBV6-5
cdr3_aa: CASSYPLDGSGELFF
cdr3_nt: TGTGCCAGCAGTTACCCACTAGATGGATCCGGGGAGCTGTTTTTT

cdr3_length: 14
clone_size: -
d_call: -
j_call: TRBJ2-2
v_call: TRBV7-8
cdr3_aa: CASSFGGFTGELFF
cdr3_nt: TGTGCCAGCAGCTTTGGTGGGTTCACCGGGGAGCTGTTTTTT

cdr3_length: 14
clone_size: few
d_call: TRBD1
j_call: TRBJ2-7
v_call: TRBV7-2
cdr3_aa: CASSLGRGLYEQYF
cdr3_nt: TGTGCCAGCAGCTTAGGTAGGGGGCTTTACGAGCAGTACTTC

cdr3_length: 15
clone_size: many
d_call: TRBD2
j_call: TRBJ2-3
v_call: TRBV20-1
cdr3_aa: CSAPGIAGLPDTQYF
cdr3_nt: TGCAGTGCACCCGGGATAGCGGGACTTCCAGATACGCAGTATTTT

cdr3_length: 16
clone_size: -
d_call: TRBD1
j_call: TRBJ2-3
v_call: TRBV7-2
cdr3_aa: CASSGGRGLGTDTQYF
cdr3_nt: TGTGCCAGCAGCGGGGGCAGGGGGCTGGGCACAGATACGCAGTATTTT

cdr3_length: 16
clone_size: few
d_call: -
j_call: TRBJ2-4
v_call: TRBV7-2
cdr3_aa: CASSLVFSRTKNIQYF
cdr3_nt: TGTGCCAGCAGCTTAGTTTTTTCTCGGACCAAAAACATTCAGTACTTC

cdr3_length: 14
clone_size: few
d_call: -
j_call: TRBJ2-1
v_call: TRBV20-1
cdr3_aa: CSASQGAHSNEQFF
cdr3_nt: TGCAGTGCTAGTCAAGGGGCCCATTCCAATGAGCAGTTCTTC

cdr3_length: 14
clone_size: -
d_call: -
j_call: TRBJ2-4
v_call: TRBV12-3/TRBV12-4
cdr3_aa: CASSLRGLRDIQYF
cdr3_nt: TGTGCCAGCAGTTTACGGGGGCTTCGGGACATTCAGTACTTC

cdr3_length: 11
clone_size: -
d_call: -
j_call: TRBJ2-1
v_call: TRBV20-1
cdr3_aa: CSARWREEQFF
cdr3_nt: TGCAGTGCTAGATGGAGAGAGGAGCAGTTCTTC

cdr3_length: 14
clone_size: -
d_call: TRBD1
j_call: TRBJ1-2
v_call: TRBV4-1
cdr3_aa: CASSPTGFRYGYTF
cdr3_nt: TGCGCCAGCAGCCCGACAGGGTTTAGGTATGGCTACACCTTC

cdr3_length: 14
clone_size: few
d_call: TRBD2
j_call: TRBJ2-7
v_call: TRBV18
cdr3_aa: CASSPQGSGYEQYF
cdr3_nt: TGTGCCAGCTCACCACAGGGTAGCGGGTACGAGCAGTACTTC

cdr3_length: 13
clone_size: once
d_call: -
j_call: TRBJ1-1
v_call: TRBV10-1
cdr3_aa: CASSESQNTEAFF
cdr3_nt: TGCGCCAGCAGTGAGTCCCAGAACACTGAAGCTTTCTTT

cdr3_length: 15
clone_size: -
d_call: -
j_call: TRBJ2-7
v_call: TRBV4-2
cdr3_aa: CASSQAQGQLREQYF
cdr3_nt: TGTGCCAGCAGCCAAGCCCAGGGGCAGCTAAGGGAGCAGTACTTC

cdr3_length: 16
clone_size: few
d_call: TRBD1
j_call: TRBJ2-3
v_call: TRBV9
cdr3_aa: CASSVSTGVKTDTQYF
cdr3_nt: TGTGCCAGCAGCGTGTCAACAGGGGTCAAAACAGATACGCAGTATTTT

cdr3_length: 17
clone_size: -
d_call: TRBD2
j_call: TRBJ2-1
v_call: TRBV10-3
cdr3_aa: CAASLQGGVAGPNEQFF
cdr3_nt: TGTGCCGCCTCCTTACAGGGCGGGGTAGCGGGGCCCAATGAGCAGTTCTTC

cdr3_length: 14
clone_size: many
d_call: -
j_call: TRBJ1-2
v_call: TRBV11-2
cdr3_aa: CASSLVGTDYGYTF
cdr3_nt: TGTGCCAGCAGCTTAGTAGGGACTGACTATGGCTACACCTTC

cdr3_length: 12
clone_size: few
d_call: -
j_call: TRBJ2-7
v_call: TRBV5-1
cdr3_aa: CASGGRVNEQYF
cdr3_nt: TGCGCCAGTGGGGGCAGGGTTAACGAGCAGTACTTC

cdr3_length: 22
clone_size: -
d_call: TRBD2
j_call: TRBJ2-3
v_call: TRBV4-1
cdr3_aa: CASSQVPRTSGRRISSTDTQYF
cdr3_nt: TGCGCCAGCAGCCAAGTTCCCCGAACTAGCGGGAGGCGCATTTCTAGCACAGATACGCAGTATTTT

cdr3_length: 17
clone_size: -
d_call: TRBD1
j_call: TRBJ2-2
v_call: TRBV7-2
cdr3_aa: CASSGRRQGAYTGELFF
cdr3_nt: TGTGCCAGCAGCGGCAGACGACAGGGGGCATACACCGGGGAGCTGTTTTTT

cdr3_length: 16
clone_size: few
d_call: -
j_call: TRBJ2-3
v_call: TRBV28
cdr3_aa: CASSLYWGPDTDTQYF
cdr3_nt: TGTGCCAGCAGTTTATATTGGGGGCCGGACACAGATACGCAGTATTTT